Presented here are 3 T cell receptor beta chains from one specimen sequenced in a study of T cell responses to AZD1222 COVID-19 vaccine. Clones were sequenced by immunoSEQ multiplex PCR, and TCRdb holds only the in-frame ones, with some missing. The sample records about 110,000 clones, approximately 94% being singletons. Specimen: peripheral blood, collected 28 days after the second AZD1222 dose. These receptor sequences come from an adult who received the AZD1222 COVID-19 vaccine.

J is TRBJ1-2 and V is TRBV6-5, with D maybe TRBD1 (5 bases). This CDR3 is built from 14 residues. Germline V CDR1 and CDR2: MNHEY, SVGAGI. Trimming took off 7 bases at V and 2 bases at J, with 14 bases between the two ends. CDR3 in amino acids: CASNTGGSNYGYTF. Written as DNA, the CDR3 is TGTGCCAGCAACACGGGGGGTTCCAACTATGGCTACACCTTC.

The chain uses TRBV19 and TRBJ2-7; D might be TRBD1 (5 bases). This CDR3 contains 12 residues. The germline CDR1 and CDR2 sequences are LNHDA and SQIVND (reference sequence). V lost 10 bases and J 5 bases, leaving 15 bases between the germline ends. CDR3 bases: TGTGCCACTGGAATGGGGCCCCACGAGCAGTACTTC. Its protein is CATGMGPHEQYF.

The rearrangement uses TRBV5-1 and TRBJ2-7, with a tentative D call TRBD2 (6 bases). V dropped 4 bases and J dropped 5 bases, with 19 bases sitting between them. Germline values: CDR1 SGHRS, CDR2 YFSETQ. This CDR3 is 15 amino acids long. CDR3 DNA sequence: TGCGCCAGCAGCGCCCGGGAGCATCCCTTGGACGAGCAGTACTTC. Encoded protein: CASSAREHPLDEQYF.